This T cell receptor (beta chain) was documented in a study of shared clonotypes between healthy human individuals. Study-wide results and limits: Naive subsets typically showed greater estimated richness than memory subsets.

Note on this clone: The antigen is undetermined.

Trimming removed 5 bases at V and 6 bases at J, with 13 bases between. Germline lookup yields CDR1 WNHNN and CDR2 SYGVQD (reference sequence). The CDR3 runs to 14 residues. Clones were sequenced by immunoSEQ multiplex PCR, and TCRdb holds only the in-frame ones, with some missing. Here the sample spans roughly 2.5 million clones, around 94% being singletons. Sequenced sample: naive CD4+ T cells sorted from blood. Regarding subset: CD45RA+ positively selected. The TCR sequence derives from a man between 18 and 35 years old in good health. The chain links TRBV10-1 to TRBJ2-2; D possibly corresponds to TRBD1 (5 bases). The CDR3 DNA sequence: TGCGCCAGCAGTCCCGCAGGGTCGGCCGGGGAGCTGTTTTTT. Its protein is CASSPAGSAGELFF.